The 5 T cell receptor beta chains below were found in one sample sequenced in a study of shared clonotypes between healthy human individuals. Generated by immunoSEQ multiplex PCR, the TCRdb table keeps only in-frame clones and is missing some. The data contain hundreds of thousands of clones, over 90% of them singletons. Positive CCR7 selection of CD45RO-negative cells yielded the naive CD8 cells, and terminally differentiated effector memory CD45RA+ cells were excluded. The sample consisted of naive CD8+ T cells sorted from blood. These receptors were taken from a man aged 25-40 years in good health.

The chain is built from TRBV6-6 and TRBJ2-3; D perhaps matches TRBD2 (6 bases). There are 13 residues in the CDR3. Trimming pared 5 bases from V and 6 bases from J, leaving 12 bases between. Germline CDR1 MNHNY, CDR2 SVGAGI (reference sequence). CDR3 bases: TGTGCCAGCAGTGAGACTAGTTTCGATACGCAGTATTTT. As protein: CASSETSFDTQYF.

Written as DNA, the CDR3 is TGTGCCAGCAGTTACTTAAGGGGGAGGGAAGAGACCCAGTACTTC. It translates to CASSYLRGREETQYF. The V call is TRBV6-6, the J call TRBJ2-5; D possibly corresponds to TRBD2 (7 bases). Trimming pared 1 base from V and 3 bases from J, leaving 12 bases between. CDR1 is MNHNY, CDR2 SVGAGI, per germline (reference sequence). The CDR3 sequence is 15 residues long.

J is TRBJ2-3 and V is TRBV5-4; 7 bases are a match to TRBD2. Germline V lookup: CDR1 SGHNT, CDR2 YYREEE (reference sequence). Trimming removed 10 bases from V and 3 bases from J; junction bases left unmatched: 20. The CDR3 totals 17 residues. CDR3 sequence reads: CAVKGVVAGVVTDTQYF. The CDR3 nucleotides read TGTGCCGTTAAGGGTGTCGTGGCGGGAGTGGTTACAGATACGCAGTATTTT.

V gene TRBV18 combines with J gene TRBJ1-3, with 9 nucleotides matching TRBD2. The J call may be mistaken, given a closer DNA end match to TRBJ2-2. This CDR3 spans 17 amino acids. From germline, CDR1 is KGHSH and CDR2 LQKENI. The CDR3 DNA reads as TGTGCCAGCTCACCAAATCCAGCGGGAGGATCTAGCGGGGAGCTGTTTTTT. Protein product: CASSPNPAGGSSGELFF.

V usage is TRBV2 and J usage is TRBJ1-3, with no clear D. V was cut by 7 bases and J by 0 bases, with 10 bases left in between. CDR3 length equals 14 residues. The germline V gene has CDR1 SNHLY and CDR2 FYNNEI. In nucleotides, the CDR3 is TGTGCCAGCACCTCCCCGAACTCTGGAAACACCATATATTTT. It specifies CASTSPNSGNTIYF.